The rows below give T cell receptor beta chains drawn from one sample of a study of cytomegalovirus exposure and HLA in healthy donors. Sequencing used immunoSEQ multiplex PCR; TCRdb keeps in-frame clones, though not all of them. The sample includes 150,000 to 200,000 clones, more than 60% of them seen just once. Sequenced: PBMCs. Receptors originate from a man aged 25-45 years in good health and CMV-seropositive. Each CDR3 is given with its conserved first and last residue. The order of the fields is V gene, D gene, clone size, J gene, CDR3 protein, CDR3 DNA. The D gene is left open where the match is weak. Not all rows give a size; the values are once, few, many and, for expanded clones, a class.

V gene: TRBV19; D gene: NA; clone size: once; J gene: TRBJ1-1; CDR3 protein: CASSIGDFMNTEAFF; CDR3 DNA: TGTGCCAGTAGTATAGGGGACTTCATGAACACTGAAGCTTTCTTT
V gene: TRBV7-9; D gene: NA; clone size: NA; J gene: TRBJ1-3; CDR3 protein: CASSPSWGLPGNTIYF; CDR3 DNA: TGTGCCAGCAGCCCTAGCTGGGGGCTGCCTGGAAACACCATATATTTT
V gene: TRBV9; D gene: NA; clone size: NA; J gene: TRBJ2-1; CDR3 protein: CASSVEISSYNEQFF; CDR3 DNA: TGTGCCAGCAGCGTAGAAATTAGCTCCTACAATGAGCAGTTCTTC
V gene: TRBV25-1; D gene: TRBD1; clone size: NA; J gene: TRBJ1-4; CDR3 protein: CASSETGTGSGKLFF; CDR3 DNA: TGTGCCAGCAGTGAGACCGGGACAGGGTCCGGAAAACTGTTTTTT
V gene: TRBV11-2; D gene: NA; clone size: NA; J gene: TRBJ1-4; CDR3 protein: CASSLFGEKLFF; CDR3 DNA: TGTGCCAGCAGCTTATTCGGTGAAAAACTGTTTTTT
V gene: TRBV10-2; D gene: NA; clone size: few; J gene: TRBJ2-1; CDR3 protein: CASSEIVWEQFF; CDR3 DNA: TGCGCCAGCAGTGAAATAGTCTGGGAGCAGTTCTTC
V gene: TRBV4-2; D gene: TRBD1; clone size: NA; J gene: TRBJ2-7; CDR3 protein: CASSPSAGQGVDEQYF; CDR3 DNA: TGTGCCAGCAGCCCAAGCGCTGGACAGGGAGTAGACGAGCAGTACTTC
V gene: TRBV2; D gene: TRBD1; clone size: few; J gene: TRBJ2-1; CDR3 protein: CASSVPGQGSEQFF; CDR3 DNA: TGTGCCAGCAGTGTACCGGGACAGGGGAGTGAGCAGTTCTTC
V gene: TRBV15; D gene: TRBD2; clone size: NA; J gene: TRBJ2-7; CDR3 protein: CATSRDASGRTTYEQYF; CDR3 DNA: TGTGCCACCAGCAGAGATGCTAGCGGGAGGACCACCTACGAGCAGTACTTC
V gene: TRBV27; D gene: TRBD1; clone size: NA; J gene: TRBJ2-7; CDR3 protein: CASSSGGEQYF; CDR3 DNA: TGTGCCAGCTCCTCAGGGGGCGAGCAGTACTTC
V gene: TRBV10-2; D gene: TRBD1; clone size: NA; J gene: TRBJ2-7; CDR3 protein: CASSESGTGVAEQYF; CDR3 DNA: TGCGCCAGCAGTGAGTCCGGGACAGGGGTTGCCGAGCAGTACTTC
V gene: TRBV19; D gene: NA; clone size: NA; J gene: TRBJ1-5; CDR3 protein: CASTYGASPTANQPQHF; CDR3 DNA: TGTGCCAGTACCTATGGAGCTTCCCCTACGGCCAATCAGCCCCAGCATTTT
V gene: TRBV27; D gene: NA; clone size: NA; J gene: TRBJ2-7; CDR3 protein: CASSLLAGYEQYF; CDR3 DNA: TGTGCCAGCAGTTTATTGGCGGGCTACGAGCAGTACTTC
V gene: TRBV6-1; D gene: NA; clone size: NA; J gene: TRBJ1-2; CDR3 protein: CASSEVMGGGYTF; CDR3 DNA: TGTGCCAGCAGTGAAGTCATGGGGGGTGGCTACACCTTC